A single sample is the source of the 24 T cell receptor beta chains below, sequenced in a study of molecular identifiers for immune sequencing clone quantification listed by TCRdb under 2018. Library method: PCR. The sequencer listed for this sample is NextSeq 500. TCRdb trimmed public reads at Q25 via fastp, called clones via MiXCR and kept in-frame beta chains. Every entry covers one CDR3 protein and lists the most common genes and DNA from its rows. In all, the sample holds around 300,000 distinct CDR3 sequences, and 24% of those were seen once. 0.74% of the sample goes to the ten largest clones. The sample taken for sequencing was naive CD8+ T cells from blood, with Jurkat cell RNA spiked in. Per the publication, the cell subset or site label means: FACS-sorted CD8+CD4-CCR7+CD45RA+ naive T cells. The receptors derive from a human donor in good health. Some libraries in this study had Jurkat cell RNA spiked in.

This clonotype came up many times. The rearrangement uses TRBV5-1 and TRBJ2-3, with a possible D match to TRBD2 (5 bases). This CDR3 is built from 16 residues. Germline-derived CDR1 and CDR2 are SGHRS and YFSETQ. The V end lost 4 bases, the J end lost 2 bases, and 17 bases lay between the germline ends. This CDR3 reads CASSVGVGRTTDTQYF. The DNA for the CDR3 is TGCGCCAGCAGCGTCGGGGTCGGTCGGACCACAGATACGCAGTATTTT.

This clonotype was observed many times. The chain carries TRBV20-1 and TRBJ2-7, with 12 bases that match TRBD2. V dropped 6 bases and J dropped 3; count of bases not matched to a gene: 3. Germline V gene lookup returns CDR1 DFQATT and CDR2 SNEGSKA (reference sequence). The CDR3 loop spans 13 amino acids. This CDR3 is CSATTSGGYEQYF. The CDR3 nucleotides read TGCAGTGCCACGACTAGCGGGGGCTACGAGCAGTACTTC.

This clonotype occurred many times. The rearrangement joins TRBV5-4 to TRBJ2-7; 8 nucleotides align to TRBD2. Germline CDR1 reads SGHNT; CDR2 reads YYREEE (reference sequence). This CDR3 comprises 14 residues. J lost 8 bases, V lost 4 bases, and 11 bases had no gene match. Written as DNA, the CDR3 is TGTGCCAGCAGCCCCTACGGACTAGCTTTCCAGCAGTACTTC. Amino acid sequence: CASSPYGLAFQQYF.

This clonotype was counted once. A much larger clone lies one base from this, so it may be a read error. The rearrangement links TRBV24-1 to TRBJ2-4, with 12 bases fitting TRBD2. CDR3 length: 16 amino acids. The germline gives CDR1 KGHDR, CDR2 SFDVKD. The DNA of the CDR3 is TGTGGCACCAGTGGCCCACTAGCGGGAGGCCAAAACATTCAGTACTTC. Residues: CGTSGPLAGGQNIQYF.

There are a few counts of this clonotype. This chain joins TRBV9 and TRBJ2-3; D perhaps matches TRBD1 (5 bases). CDR3 size: 14 residues. V was cut by 1 base and J by 1 base, with 7 bases left in between. Germline V lookup: CDR1 SGDLS, CDR2 YYNGEE. The CDR3 nucleotides are TGTGCCAGCAGCGTATTACAGGGCACAGATACGCAGTATTTT. Protein sequence: CASSVLQGTDTQYF. Based on the CDR3 plus reference TRBV9 and TRBJ2-3, the full variable domain is DSGVTQTPKHLITATGQRVTLRCSPRSGDLSVYWYQQSLDQGLQFLIQYYNGEERAKGNILERFSAQQFPDLHSELNLSSLELGDSALYFCASSVLQGTDTQYFGPGTRLTVL.

The genes are TRBV7-8 and TRBJ1-3; a weak D match, TRBD1 (5 bases). CDR1 and CDR2 from the germline V gene are SGHVS and FQNEAQ. This CDR3 contains 15 residues. The V end was cut by 0 bases, the J end by 7 bases, with 13 bases between. DNA for the CDR3: TGTGCCAGCAGCTTAGCGCGGCAGGGTTGGAACACCATATATTTT. This translates into CASSLARQGWNTIYF.

Only a few counts were recorded for this clonotype. CDR3 loop: CASSGTGTIFHEQYF. CDR3 DNA sequence: TGTGCCAGCAGCGGAACCGGGACTATTTTCCACGAGCAGTACTTC. The V and J genes are TRBV9 and TRBJ2-7; 7 nucleotides align to TRBD2. The germline gives CDR1 SGDLS, CDR2 YYNGEE. V trimming: 3 bases; J trimming: 5 bases; junction bases outside the gene matches: 11. The CDR3 spans 15 residues.

This clonotype was recorded at least ten times. V is TRBV5-6 and J is TRBJ1-5; tentatively, D is TRBD1 (6 bases). CDR3 size: 15 residues. Germline CDR1 reads SGHDT; CDR2 reads YYEEEE. Trimming took 0 bases from V and 4 from J, leaving 11 bases between them. The CDR3 region has the DNA TGTGCCAGCAGCTTGGTTCGGGACACAAATCAGCCCCAGCATTTT. It yields the protein CASSLVRDTNQPQHF.

A note on this clonotype: The conserved final phenylalanine or tryptophan is absent from the CDR3, which likely points to a read error. The rearrangement uses TRBV6-2 or TRBV6-3 and TRBJ1-1; the match to TRBD1 covers 7 bases. With 5 bases clipped from V and 2 bases from J, the junction kept 20 bases outside the gene matches. The CDR3 is made up of 19 amino acids. The germline CDR1 and CDR2 sequences are MNHEY and SVGEGT. In nucleotides, the CDR3 is TGTGCCAGCAGTCTCCCCCCGGGCATTCGGCAGGGGGGTAACACTGAAGCTTTCTCT. Translated: CASSLPPGIRQGGNTEAFS.

The chain couples TRBV7-9 to TRBJ1-4; tentatively, D is TRBD1 (5 bases). The germline CDR1 and CDR2 sequences are SEHNR and FQNEAQ (reference sequence). V dropped 3 bases and J dropped 7 bases, with 12 bases sitting between them. CDR3 length equals 14 residues. The CDR3: CASSLGGSFEKLFF. CDR3 sequence (DNA): TGTGCCAGCAGCTTGGGGGGGTCGTTTGAAAAACTGTTTTTT. Supplemented by reference TRBV7-9 and TRBJ1-4, the full variable domain reads DTGVSQNPRHKITKRGQNVTFRCDPISEHNRLYWYRQTLGQGPEFLTYFQNEAQLEKSRLLSDRFSAERPKGSFSTLEIQRTEQGDSAMYLCASSLGGSFEKLFFGSGTQLSVL.

The chain combines TRBV20-1 with TRBJ2-5; D not certain. The V end was cut by 5 bases, the J end by 1 base, with 8 bases between. The CDR3 consists of 12 residues. The germline V gene has CDR1 DFQATT and CDR2 SNEGSKA (reference sequence). The DNA for the CDR3 is TGCAGTGCTGTCACGGCCCAAGAGACCCAGTACTTC. Translating it yields CSAVTAQETQYF.

The chain joins TRBV11-2 to TRBJ2-3; D gene uncertain. Trimming pared 3 bases from V and 4 bases from J, leaving 8 bases between. This CDR3 region has 13 residues. Germline assignment: CDR1 SGHAT and CDR2 FQNNGV. The CDR3, as DNA: TGTGCCAGCAGCTTGAGCCTCCCAGATACGCAGTATTTT. Translation gives CASSLSLPDTQYF. The whole variable domain, remainder taken from reference TRBV11-2 and TRBJ2-3, is EAGVAQSPRYKIIEKRQSVAFWCNPISGHATLYWYQQILGQGPKLLIQFQNNGVVDDSQLPKDRFSAERLKGVDSTLKIQPAKLEDSAVYLCASSLSLPDTQYFGPGTRLTVL.

At least ten counts were recorded for this clonotype. The rearrangement joins TRBV7-2 to TRBJ2-3; no clear D gene. The V and J ends lost 5 bases and 0 bases respectively, with 12 bases between them. The germline CDR1 and CDR2 sequences are SGHTA and FQGNSA. The CDR3 runs to 15 residues. The CDR3 is CASSPWASSTDTQYF. The CDR3 bases are TGTGCCAGCAGCCCATGGGCCTCTAGCACAGATACGCAGTATTTT.

This clonotype occurred a few times. The chain recombines TRBV4-1 with TRBJ2-3, with 9 bases matching TRBD2. CDR1 is MGHRA, CDR2 YSYEKL, per germline. CDR3 size: 17 residues. J was trimmed by 0 bases and V by 0 bases; bases with no gene match: 4. Here the CDR3 reads CASSQDPLAGSTDTQYF. DNA of the CDR3: TGCGCCAGCAGCCAAGATCCACTAGCGGGTAGCACAGATACGCAGTATTTT.

This clonotype was seen more than once but under ten times. The chain uses TRBV19 and TRBJ1-2, with TRBD1 matching over 7 bases. J was trimmed by 4 bases and V by 5 bases; bases with no gene match: 10. This CDR3 spans 15 amino acids. Germline CDR1 and CDR2: LNHDA and SQIVND (reference sequence). The CDR3 loop is CASSAKDRRAYGYTF. The CDR3 DNA reads as TGTGCCAGTAGTGCCAAGGACAGGCGAGCCTATGGCTACACCTTC. Based on the CDR3 plus reference TRBV19 and TRBJ1-2, the full variable domain is DGGITQSPKYLFRKEGQNVTLSCEQNLNHDAMYWYRQDPGQGLRLIYYSQIVNDFQKGDIAEGYSVSREKKESFPLTVTSAQKNPTAFYLCASSAKDRRAYGYTFGSGTRLTVV.

This clonotype was recorded a few times. The genes are TRBV5-1 and TRBJ2-3; the match to TRBD2 covers 10 bases. CDR1 is SGHRS, CDR2 YFSETQ, per germline. The CDR3 runs 17 residues. V lost 1 base, J lost 0 bases, and 5 bases stayed unmatched. The CDR3 sequence is CASSLFLAGVSTDTQYF. In DNA form, the CDR3 reads TGCGCCAGCAGCTTGTTTCTAGCGGGAGTAAGCACAGATACGCAGTATTTT. Complete variable domain (other parts from reference TRBV5-1 and TRBJ2-3): KAGVTQTPRYLIKTRGQQVTLSCSPISGHRSVSWYQQTPGQGLQFLFEYFSETQRNKGNFPGRFSGRQFSNSRSEMNVSTLELGDSALYLCASSLFLAGVSTDTQYFGPGTRLTVL.

This clonotype came up a few times. The rearrangement uses TRBV7-2 and TRBJ2-5; tentatively, D is TRBD2 (6 bases). The length of the CDR3 is 18 residues. CDR1 and CDR2 (germline): SGHTA, FQGNSA. Trimming shortened V by 3 bases and J by 2 bases, and 22 bases separated the two germline ends. The CDR3 sequence is CASSFTPLAGRIQETQYF. The DNA for the CDR3 is TGTGCCAGCAGCTTTACCCCGTTGGCGGGGAGGATACAAGAGACCCAGTACTTC.

Details on this clonotype: This is likely a read error, given that the CDR3 carries no conserved phenylalanine or tryptophan at its end. V gene TRBV28 combines with J gene TRBJ2-2; 7 nucleotides agree with TRBD2. The length of the CDR3 is 15 residues. V lost 6 bases, J lost 4 bases, and 8 bases stayed unmatched. The germline CDR1 and CDR2 sequences are MDHEN and SYDVKM. CDR3 DNA sequence: TGTGCCAGCAGGTTCGGGGCGGGAGTCACCGGGGAGCTGTTTTGT. It encodes CASRFGAGVTGELFC.

This clonotype was observed at least ten times. The rearrangement links TRBV29-1 to TRBJ2-7; no reliable D call. The germline V gene encodes CDR1 SQVTM and CDR2 ANQGSEA. CDR3 length: 13 residues. The ends were cut back, 5 bases at V and 1 base at J, with 12 bases in the middle. The CDR3 DNA is TGCAGCGTTAACTGGGATACATCCTACGAGCAGTACTTC. It translates to CSVNWDTSYEQYF.

About this clonotype itself: Its ends do not fully match the called genes, so a read error is possible. V gene TRBV4-1 combines with J gene TRBJ2-3, with 10 bases lining up with TRBD2. CDR1 and CDR2 (germline): MGHRA, YSYEKL. The CDR3 runs 15 residues. For the CDR3, the DNA is TGCGCCGGCAGCCGAAGCGGGGGGGCCGGAGATACGCAGTATTTT. Translation gives CAGSRSGGAGDTQYF.

J is TRBJ2-2 and V is TRBV7-9; a possible D gene is TRBD2 (6 bases). In germline, CDR1 is SEHNR, CDR2 FQNEAQ (reference sequence). The germline V and J ends were trimmed by 4 bases and 11 bases, with 14 bases remaining between them. This CDR3 region has 13 residues. CDR3 region: CASSSASAVELFF. In DNA, the CDR3 is TGTGCCAGCAGCTCCGCTAGCGCCGTAGAGCTGTTTTTT.

This clonotype was seen ten or more times. CDR3 amino acids: CASSPTGGWEKLFF. CDR3 DNA: TGTGCCAGCAGTCCTACAGGGGGCTGGGAAAAACTGTTTTTT. The chain uses TRBV6-5 and TRBJ1-4, with 9 bases fitting TRBD1. The CDR3 consists of 14 residues. Unmatched junction bases numbered 6, after V lost 5 bases and J lost 8 bases. Per germline, CDR1 MNHEY and CDR2 SVGAGI.

This clonotype was observed at least ten times. The V gene is TRBV7-2, the J gene TRBJ2-3, with TRBD2 identical over 7 bases. CDR3 length: 12 residues. V was clipped by 6 bases and J by 5 bases; unmatched bases: 2. Germline V CDR1 and CDR2: SGHTA, FQGNSA. The CDR3 is CASSTSVDTQYF. CDR3 coding DNA: TGTGCCAGCAGTACTAGCGTAGATACGCAGTATTTT.

This clonotype was picked up one time. The conserved phenylalanine or tryptophan normally closing the CDR3 is absent here, so this likely arose from a read error. The J gene is TRBJ2-5, the V gene TRBV14; 7 nucleotides line up with TRBD1. CDR1 and CDR2 from the germline V gene are SGHDN and FVKESK. CDR3 length: 14 amino acids. The V segment lost 3 bases and the J segment 3 bases; nucleotides outside the gene matches: 4. CDR3 sequence (DNA): TGTGCCAGCAGCCACAAAGACAGGGAAGAGACCCAGTACTCC. Encoded protein: CASSHKDREETQYS.